The 5 T cell receptor beta chains below were found in one sample sequenced in a study of T cells in Graves' hyperthyroidism and ophthalmopathy. It was RNA transcripts that yielded the amplified TCR beta CDR3 regions. The primer set for the first-round RT-PCR of the TCR CDR3 was HTBI. TCRdb re-called the multiplex PCR reads through MiXCR, storing one row per CDR3 protein. The sample lists around 700,000 distinct CDR3 sequences; around 40% were seen once. The specimen was blood. These receptors were obtained from a middle-aged woman with Graves' hyperthyroidism.

V and J are TRBV25-1 and TRBJ1-1, with D maybe TRBD1 (5 bases). Germline CDR1 MGHDK, CDR2 SYGVNS. This CDR3 has 15 amino acids. V lost 2 bases and J lost 4, with 14 bases in between. CDR3 in amino acids: CASSERRGLATEAFF. In nucleotides, the CDR3 is TGTGCCAGCAGTGAAAGGAGGGGCCTGGCCACTGAAGCTTTCTTT. Combining the CDR3 with reference TRBV25-1 and TRBJ1-1 gives the whole variable domain EADIYQTPRYLVIGTGKKITLECSQTMGHDKMYWYQQDPGMELHLIHYSYGVNSTEKGDLSSESTVSRIRTEHFPLTLESARPSHTSQYLCASSERRGLATEAFFGQGTRLTVV.

As for this clonotype: No conserved phenylalanine or tryptophan is present at the end of the CDR3, so a read error is the likely explanation. It is unclear where the CDR3 begins or ends on the DNA, so no DNA is shown, and the CDR3 is as TCRdb lists it. The rearrangement uses TRBV7-9 and TRBJ2-6. From its first to its last residue, the CDR3 has 9 amino acids. Germline CDR1 reads SEHNR; CDR2 reads FQNEAQ (reference sequence). The chain's CDR3 is CASSLRGTS.

This clonotype was found many times. The chain links TRBV7-2 to TRBJ1-6; no definite D call. Trimming took 0 bases from V and 7 from J, leaving 19 bases between them. This CDR3 comprises 18 residues. From germline, CDR1 is SGHTA and CDR2 FQGNSA. CDR3 DNA: TGTGCCAGCAGCTTAGCACCCGGAGCTGGGCTGGCAAATTCACCCCTCCACTTT. It is translated as CASSLAPGAGLANSPLHF.

The J gene is TRBJ2-6, the V gene TRBV12-3 or TRBV12-4; the D gene is possibly TRBD2 (5 bases). The CDR3 extends over 14 amino acids. V was cut by 3 bases and J by 4 bases, with 7 bases left in between. The CDR3 here is CASSFTGGANVLTF. CDR3 DNA: TGTGCCAGCAGTTTCACGGGAGGGGCCAACGTCCTGACTTTC.

In regard to this clonotype: A much larger clone lies one base from this, so it may be a read error. The chain is built from TRBV7-8 and TRBJ1-2, with D perhaps matching TRBD1 (6 bases). The germline V gene encodes CDR1 SGHVS and CDR2 FQNEAQ. The V gene lost 8 bases and the J gene lost 3 bases, with 22 bases spanning the gap. This CDR3 region has 16 residues. DNA of the CDR3: TGTGCCAGCGGCTCGAAGAGGGCAGGGGTCTACTATGGCTACACCTTC. Encoded protein: CASGSKRAGVYYGYTF. Complete variable domain (other parts from reference TRBV7-8 and TRBJ1-2): GAGVSQSPRYKVAKRGQDVALRCDPISGHVSLFWYQQALGQGPEFLTYFQNEAQLDKSGLPSDRFFAERPEGSVSTLKIQRTQQEDSAVYLCASGSKRAGVYYGYTFGSGTRLTVV.